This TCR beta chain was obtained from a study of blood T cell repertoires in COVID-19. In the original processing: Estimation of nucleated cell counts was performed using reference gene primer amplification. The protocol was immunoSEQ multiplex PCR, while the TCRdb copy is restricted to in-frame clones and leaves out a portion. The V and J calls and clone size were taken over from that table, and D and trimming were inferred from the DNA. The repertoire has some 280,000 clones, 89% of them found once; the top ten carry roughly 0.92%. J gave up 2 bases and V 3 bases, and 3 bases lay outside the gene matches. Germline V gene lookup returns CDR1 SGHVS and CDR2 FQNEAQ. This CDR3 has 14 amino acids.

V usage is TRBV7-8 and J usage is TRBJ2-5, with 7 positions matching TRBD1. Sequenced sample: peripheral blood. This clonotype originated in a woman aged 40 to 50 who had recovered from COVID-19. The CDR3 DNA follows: TGTGCCAGCAGCTTCGGGACAGTGCAAGAGACCCAGTACTTC. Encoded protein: CASSFGTVQETQYF.